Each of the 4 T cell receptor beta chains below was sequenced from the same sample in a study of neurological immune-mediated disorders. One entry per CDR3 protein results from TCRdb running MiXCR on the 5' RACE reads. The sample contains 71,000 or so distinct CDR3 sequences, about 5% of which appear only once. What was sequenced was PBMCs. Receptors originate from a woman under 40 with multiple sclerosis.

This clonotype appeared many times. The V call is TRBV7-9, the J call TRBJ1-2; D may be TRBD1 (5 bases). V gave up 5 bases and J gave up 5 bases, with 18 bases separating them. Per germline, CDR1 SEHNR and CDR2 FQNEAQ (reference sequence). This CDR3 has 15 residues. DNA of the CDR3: TGTGCCAGCAGCCCCTGGACAACTCTAATATATGGCTACACCTTC. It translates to CASSPWTTLIYGYTF.

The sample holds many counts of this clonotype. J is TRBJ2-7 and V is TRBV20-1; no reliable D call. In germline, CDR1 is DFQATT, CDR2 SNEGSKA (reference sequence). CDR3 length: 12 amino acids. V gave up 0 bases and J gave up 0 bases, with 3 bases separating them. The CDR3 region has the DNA TGCAGTGCTAGAGACAGCTCCTACGAGCAGTACTTC. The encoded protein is CSARDSSYEQYF.

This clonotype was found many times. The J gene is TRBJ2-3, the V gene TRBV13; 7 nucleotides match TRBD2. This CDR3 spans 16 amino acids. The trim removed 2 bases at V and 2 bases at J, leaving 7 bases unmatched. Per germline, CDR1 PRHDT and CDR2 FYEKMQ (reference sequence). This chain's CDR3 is CASSLRRGRITDTQYF. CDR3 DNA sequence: TGTGCCAGCAGCTTACGGCGGGGGAGAATCACAGATACGCAGTATTTT.

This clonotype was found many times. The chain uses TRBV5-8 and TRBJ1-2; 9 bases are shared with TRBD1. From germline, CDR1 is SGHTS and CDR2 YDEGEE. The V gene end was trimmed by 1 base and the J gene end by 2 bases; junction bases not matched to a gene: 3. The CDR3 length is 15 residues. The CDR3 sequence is CASSLSGTGNYGYTF. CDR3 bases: TGTGCCAGCAGCTTGTCCGGGACAGGGAACTATGGCTACACCTTC.